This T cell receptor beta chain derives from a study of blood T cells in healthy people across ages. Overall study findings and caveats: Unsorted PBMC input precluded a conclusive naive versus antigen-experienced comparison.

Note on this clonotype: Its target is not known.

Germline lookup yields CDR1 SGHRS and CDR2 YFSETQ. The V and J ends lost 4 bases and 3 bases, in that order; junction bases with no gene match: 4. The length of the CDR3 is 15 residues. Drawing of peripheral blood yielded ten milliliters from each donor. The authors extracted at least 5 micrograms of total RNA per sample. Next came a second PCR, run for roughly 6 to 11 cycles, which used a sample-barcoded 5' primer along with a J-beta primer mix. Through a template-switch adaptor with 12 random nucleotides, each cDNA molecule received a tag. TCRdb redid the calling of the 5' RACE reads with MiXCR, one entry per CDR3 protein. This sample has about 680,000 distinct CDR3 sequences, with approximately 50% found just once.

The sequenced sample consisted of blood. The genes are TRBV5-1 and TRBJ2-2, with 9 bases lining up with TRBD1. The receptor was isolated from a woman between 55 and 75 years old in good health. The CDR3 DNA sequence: TGCGCCAGCAGCCCGGGACAGGGCGACACCGGGGAGCTGTTTTTT. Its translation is CASSPGQGDTGELFF.